The 6 T cell receptor beta chains below were found in one sample sequenced in a study of control samples from healthy donors and cancer patients. Method: immunoSEQ multiplex PCR; TCRdb's copy keeps in-frame clones and lacks some. The sample records 170,000 or so clones, about 91% being singletons. The sequenced sample consisted of blood. These receptors came from a woman aged 35 to 49 in good health.

The chain recombines TRBV5-1 with TRBJ2-2; tentative D call: TRBD1 (6 bases). Germline loops: CDR1 SGHRS, CDR2 YFSETQ. The V gene lost 2 bases and the J gene lost 0 bases, with 14 bases spanning the gap. This CDR3 spans 17 amino acids. The CDR3 loop reads CASSLRQVGSNTGELFF. CDR3 nucleotides: TGCGCCAGCAGCTTACGACAGGTGGGGTCGAACACCGGGGAGCTGTTTTTT. Full variable domain (remainder filled in from reference TRBV5-1 and TRBJ2-2): KAGVTQTPRYLIKTRGQQVTLSCSPISGHRSVSWYQQTPGQGLQFLFEYFSETQRNKGNFPGRFSGRQFSNSRSEMNVSTLELGDSALYLCASSLRQVGSNTGELFFGEGSRLTVL.

The chain carries TRBV20-1 and TRBJ1-1, with D possibly matching TRBD1 (5 bases). Germline-derived CDR1 and CDR2 are DFQATT and SNEGSKA (reference sequence). V was pared by 6 bases and J by 7 bases, with 12 bases between. CDR3 length equals 11 residues. CDR3 sequence: CSAAGAGEAFF. As DNA, the CDR3 is TGCAGTGCAGCTGGGGCTGGTGAAGCTTTCTTT.

The chain employs TRBV11-2 and TRBJ1-1, with a weak D call TRBD1 (6 bases). There are 19 residues in the CDR3. With 2 bases removed from V and 0 bases from J, the gap between germline ends came to 22 bases. The germline V gene encodes CDR1 SGHAT and CDR2 FQNNGV. The CDR3 reads CASSLSPGREGQMNTEAFF. CDR3 bases: TGTGCCAGCAGCTTATCGCCGGGTAGGGAGGGACAAATGAACACTGAAGCTTTCTTT.

A word on this clone: The junction departs from the called germline gene at one end, perhaps through a read error. The chain carries TRBV10-3 and TRBJ1-1; tentatively, D is TRBD1 (6 bases). The CDR3 extends over 14 amino acids. Germline CDR1 ENHRY, CDR2 SYGVKD. CDR3 sequence: CATLQGEANSEAFF. CDR3 DNA: TGTGCCACGCTACAGGGTGAGGCTAACAGTGAAGCTTTCTTT.

The chain uses TRBV10-1 and TRBJ2-5; D is uncertain. The CDR3 is 14 residues long. Trimming stripped 3 bases from V and 4 bases from J, with 12 bases between. CDR1 and CDR2 (germline): WNHNN, SYGVQD (reference sequence). CDR3 DNA sequence: TGCGCCAGCAGTGACGGCTCAAAAGGAGAGACCCAGTACTTC. Its protein is CASSDGSKGETQYF.

The V call is TRBV5-4, the J call TRBJ2-3; D may be TRBD1 or TRBD2 (6 bases each). From germline, CDR1 is SGHNT and CDR2 YYREEE (reference sequence). V gave up 0 bases and J gave up 4 bases, with 21 bases separating them. The CDR3 has 18 residues. In nucleotides, the CDR3 is TGTGCCAGCAGCTTGGGGGCTGGGGGACTGGGGGGCCCAGATACGCAGTATTTT. It codes for CASSLGAGGLGGPDTQYF.